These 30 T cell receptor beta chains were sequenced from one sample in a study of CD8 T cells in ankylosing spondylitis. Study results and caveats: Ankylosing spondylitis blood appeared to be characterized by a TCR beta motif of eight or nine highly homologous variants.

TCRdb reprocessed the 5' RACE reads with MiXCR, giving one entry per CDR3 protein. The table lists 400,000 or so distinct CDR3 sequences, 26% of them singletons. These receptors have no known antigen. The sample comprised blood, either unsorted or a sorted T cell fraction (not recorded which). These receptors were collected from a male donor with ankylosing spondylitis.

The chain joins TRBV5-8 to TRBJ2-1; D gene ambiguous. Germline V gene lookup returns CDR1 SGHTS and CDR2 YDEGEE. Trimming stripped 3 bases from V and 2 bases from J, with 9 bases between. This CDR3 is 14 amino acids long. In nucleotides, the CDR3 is TGTGCCAGCAGCTCTAGGGAACCCTACAATGAGCAGTTCTTC. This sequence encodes CASSSREPYNEQFF.

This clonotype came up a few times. CDR3 protein: CASSLNVGLIQETQYF. CDR3 sequence (DNA): TGCGCCAGCAGCTTGAACGTCGGACTGATACAAGAGACCCAGTACTTC. V is TRBV5-1 and J is TRBJ2-5; a possible D gene is TRBD2 (5 bases). The CDR3 consists of 16 residues. Germline CDR1 and CDR2: SGHRS and YFSETQ. Trimming removed 1 base at V and 2 bases at J, with 15 bases between.

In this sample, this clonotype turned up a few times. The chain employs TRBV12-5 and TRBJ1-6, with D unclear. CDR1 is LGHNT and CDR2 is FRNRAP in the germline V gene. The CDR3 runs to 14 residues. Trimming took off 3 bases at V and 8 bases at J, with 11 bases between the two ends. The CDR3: CASGFVSRDSPLHF. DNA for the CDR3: TGTGCTAGTGGTTTTGTATCTAGGGATTCACCCCTCCACTTT.

As DNA, the CDR3 is TGTGCCAGCAGTTACGGGCGGGGACGGTCCGACGAGCAGTACTTC. Translating it yields CASSYGRGRSDEQYF. The chain links TRBV6-5 to TRBJ2-7, with D possibly matching TRBD2 (6 bases). Looked up from germline, CDR1 is MNHEY and CDR2 is SVGAGI. This CDR3 region has 15 residues. With 2 bases removed from V and 5 bases from J, the gap between germline ends came to 16 bases.

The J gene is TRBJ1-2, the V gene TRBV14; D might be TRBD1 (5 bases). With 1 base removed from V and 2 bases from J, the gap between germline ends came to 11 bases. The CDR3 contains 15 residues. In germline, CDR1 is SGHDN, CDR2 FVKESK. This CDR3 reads CASSQVDKKNYGYTF. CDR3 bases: TGTGCCAGCAGCCAAGTGGACAAGAAAAACTATGGCTACACCTTC.

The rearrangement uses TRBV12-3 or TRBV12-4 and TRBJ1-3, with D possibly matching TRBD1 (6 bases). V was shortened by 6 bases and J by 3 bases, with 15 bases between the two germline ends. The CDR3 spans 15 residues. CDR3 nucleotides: TGTGCCAGCAGAGATGACAGGACCTATGGAAACACCATATATTTT. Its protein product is CASRDDRTYGNTIYF.

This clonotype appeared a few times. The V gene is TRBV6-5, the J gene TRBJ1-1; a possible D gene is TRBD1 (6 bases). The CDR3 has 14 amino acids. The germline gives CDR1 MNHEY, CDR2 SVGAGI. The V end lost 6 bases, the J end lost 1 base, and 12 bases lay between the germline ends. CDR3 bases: TGTGCCAGCAGATACCAGGGGCCGAACACTGAAGCTTTCTTT. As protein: CASRYQGPNTEAFF.

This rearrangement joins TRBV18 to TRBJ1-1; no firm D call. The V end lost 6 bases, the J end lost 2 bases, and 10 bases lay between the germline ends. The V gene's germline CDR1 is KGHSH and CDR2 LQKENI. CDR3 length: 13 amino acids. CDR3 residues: CASSRAGNTEAFF. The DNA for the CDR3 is TGTGCCAGCTCGCGTGCAGGTAACACTGAAGCTTTCTTT.

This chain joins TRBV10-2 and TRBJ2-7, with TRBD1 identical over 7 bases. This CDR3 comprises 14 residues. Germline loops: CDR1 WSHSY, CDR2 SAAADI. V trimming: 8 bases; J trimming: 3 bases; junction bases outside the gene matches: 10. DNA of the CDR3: TGCGCCAGCGGCGACCGGGACAGACTCTACGAGCAGTACTTC. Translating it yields CASGDRDRLYEQYF.

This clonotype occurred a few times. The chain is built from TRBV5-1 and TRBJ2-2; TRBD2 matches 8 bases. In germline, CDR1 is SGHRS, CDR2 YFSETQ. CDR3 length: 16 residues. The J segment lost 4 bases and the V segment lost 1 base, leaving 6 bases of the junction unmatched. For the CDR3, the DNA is TGCGCCAGCAGCTTGAGGCTAGCGGGTTCCACCGGGGAGCTGTTTTTT. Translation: CASSLRLAGSTGELFF.

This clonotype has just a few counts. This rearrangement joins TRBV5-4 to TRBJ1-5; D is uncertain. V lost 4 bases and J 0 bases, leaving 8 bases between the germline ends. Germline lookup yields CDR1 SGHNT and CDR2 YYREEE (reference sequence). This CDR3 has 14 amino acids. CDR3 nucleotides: TGTGCCAGCAGCGGGGAGGGTAGCAATCAGCCCCAGCATTTT. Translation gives CASSGEGSNQPQHF.

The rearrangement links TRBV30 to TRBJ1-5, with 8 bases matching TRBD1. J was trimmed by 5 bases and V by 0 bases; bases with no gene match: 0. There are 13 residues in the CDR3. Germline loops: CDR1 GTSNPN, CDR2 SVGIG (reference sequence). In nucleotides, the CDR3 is TGTGCCTGGAGTGTACAGGGGGATCAGCCCCAGCATTTT. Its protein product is CAWSVQGDQPQHF.

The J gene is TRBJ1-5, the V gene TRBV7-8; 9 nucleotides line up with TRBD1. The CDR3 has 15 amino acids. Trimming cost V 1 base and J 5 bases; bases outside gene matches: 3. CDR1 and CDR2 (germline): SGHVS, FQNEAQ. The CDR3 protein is CASSLDRGPHQPQHF. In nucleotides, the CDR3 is TGTGCCAGCAGCTTAGACAGGGGGCCTCATCAGCCCCAGCATTTT.

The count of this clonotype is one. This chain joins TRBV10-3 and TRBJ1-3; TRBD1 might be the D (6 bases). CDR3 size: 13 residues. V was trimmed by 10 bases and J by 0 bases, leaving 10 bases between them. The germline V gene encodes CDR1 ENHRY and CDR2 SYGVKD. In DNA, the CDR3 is TGTGCCACCACAGGGAACTCTGGAAACACCATATATTTT. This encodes CATTGNSGNTIYF.

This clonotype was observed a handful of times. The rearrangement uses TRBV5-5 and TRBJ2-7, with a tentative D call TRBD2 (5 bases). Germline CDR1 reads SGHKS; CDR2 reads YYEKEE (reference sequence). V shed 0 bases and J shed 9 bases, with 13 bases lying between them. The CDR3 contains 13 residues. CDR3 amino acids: CASSLDQAAAQYF. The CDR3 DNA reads TGTGCCAGCAGCTTGGATCAAGCGGCCGCGCAGTACTTC.

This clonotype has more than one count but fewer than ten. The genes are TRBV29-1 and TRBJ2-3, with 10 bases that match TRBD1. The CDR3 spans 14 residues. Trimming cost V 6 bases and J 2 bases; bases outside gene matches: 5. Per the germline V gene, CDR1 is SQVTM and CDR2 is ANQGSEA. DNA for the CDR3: TGCAGCGTGGCCGGGACAGGGGACACAGATACGCAGTATTTT. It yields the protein CSVAGTGDTDTQYF.

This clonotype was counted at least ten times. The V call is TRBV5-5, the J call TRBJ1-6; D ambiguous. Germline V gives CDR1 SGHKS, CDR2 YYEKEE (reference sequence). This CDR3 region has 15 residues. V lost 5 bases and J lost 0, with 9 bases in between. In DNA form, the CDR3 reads TGTGCCAGCAGTTTAGAGGGCTCCTATAATTCACCCCTCCACTTT. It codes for CASSLEGSYNSPLHF.

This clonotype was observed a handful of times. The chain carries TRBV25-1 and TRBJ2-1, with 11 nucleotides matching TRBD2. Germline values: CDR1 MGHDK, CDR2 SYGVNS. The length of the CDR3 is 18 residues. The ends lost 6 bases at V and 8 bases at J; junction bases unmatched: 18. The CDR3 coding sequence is TGTGCCAGCAGGTGTCTGAACCCAACTAGCGGGAGTTCAGATGAGCAGTTCTTC. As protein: CASRCLNPTSGSSDEQFF.

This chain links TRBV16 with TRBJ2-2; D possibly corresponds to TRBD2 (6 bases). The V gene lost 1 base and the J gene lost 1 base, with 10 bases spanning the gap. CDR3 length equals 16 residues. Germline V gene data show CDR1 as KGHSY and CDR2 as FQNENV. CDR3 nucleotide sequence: TGTGCCAGCAGCCAATTTTCGGGAGAGAACACCGGGGAGCTGTTTTTT. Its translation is CASSQFSGENTGELFF.

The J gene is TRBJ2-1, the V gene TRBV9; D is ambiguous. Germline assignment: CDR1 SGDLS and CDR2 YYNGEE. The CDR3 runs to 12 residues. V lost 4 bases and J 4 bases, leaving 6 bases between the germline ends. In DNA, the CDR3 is TGTGCCAGCAGCAAAGTTTACAATGAGCAGTTCTTC. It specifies CASSKVYNEQFF.

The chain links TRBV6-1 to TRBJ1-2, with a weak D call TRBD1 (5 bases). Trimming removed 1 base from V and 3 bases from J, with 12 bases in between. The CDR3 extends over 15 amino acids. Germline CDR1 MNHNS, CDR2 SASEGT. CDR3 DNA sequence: TGTGCCAGCAGTGAAGACCGACAGCCCGACTATGGCTACACCTTC. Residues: CASSEDRQPDYGYTF.

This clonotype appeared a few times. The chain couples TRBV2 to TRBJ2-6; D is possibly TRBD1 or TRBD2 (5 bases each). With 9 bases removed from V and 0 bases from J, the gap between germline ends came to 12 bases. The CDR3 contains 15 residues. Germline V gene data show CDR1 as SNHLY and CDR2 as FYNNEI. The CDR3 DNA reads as TGTGCCAGTAGGGACGGAGGCTCTGGGGCCAACGTCCTGACTTTC. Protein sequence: CASRDGGSGANVLTF.

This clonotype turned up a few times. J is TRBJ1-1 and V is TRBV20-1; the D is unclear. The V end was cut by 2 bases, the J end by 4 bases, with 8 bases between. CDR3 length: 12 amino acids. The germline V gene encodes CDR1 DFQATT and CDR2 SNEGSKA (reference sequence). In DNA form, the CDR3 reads TGCAGTGCTAGACTAGAGGGCACTGAAGCTTTCTTT. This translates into CSARLEGTEAFF.

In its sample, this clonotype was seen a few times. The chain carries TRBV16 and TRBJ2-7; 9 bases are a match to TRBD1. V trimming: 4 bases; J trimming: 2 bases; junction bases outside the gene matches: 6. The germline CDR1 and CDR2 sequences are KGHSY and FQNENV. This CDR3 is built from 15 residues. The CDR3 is CASSPPGQGAYEQYF. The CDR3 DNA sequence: TGTGCCAGCAGCCCCCCGGGACAGGGAGCCTACGAGCAGTACTTC.

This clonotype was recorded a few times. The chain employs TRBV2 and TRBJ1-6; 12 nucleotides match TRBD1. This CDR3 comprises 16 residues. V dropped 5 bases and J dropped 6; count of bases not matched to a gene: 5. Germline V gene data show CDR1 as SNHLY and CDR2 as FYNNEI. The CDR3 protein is CASSRDRGHSNSPLHF. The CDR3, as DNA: TGTGCCAGCAGTCGGGACAGGGGGCATTCTAATTCACCCCTCCACTTT.

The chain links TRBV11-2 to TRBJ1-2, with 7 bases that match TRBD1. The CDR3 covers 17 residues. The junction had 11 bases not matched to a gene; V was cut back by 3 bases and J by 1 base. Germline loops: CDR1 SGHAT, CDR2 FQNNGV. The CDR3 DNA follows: TGTGCCAGCAGCTTCCTACAGGGGAAAGGCGGTAACTATGGCTACACCTTC. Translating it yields CASSFLQGKGGNYGYTF.

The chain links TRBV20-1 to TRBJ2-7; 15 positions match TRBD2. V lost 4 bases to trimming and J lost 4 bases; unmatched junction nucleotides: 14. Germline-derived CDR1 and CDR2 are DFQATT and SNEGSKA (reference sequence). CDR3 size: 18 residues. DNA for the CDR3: TGCAGTGCTACCGACAGGGCCCCCGGGACTAGCGGGAGGTACGAGCAGTACTTC. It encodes CSATDRAPGTSGRYEQYF.

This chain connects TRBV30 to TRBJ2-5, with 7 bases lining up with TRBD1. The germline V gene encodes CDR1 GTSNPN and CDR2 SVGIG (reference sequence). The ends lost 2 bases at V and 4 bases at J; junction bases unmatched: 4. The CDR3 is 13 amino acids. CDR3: CAWSKGGGETQYF. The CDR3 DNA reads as TGTGCCTGGAGTAAAGGGGGCGGAGAGACCCAGTACTTC.

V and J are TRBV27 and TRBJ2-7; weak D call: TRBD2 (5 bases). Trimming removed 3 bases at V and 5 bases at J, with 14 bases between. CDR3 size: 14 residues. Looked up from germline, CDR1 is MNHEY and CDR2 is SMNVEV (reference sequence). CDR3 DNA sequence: TGTGCCAGCAGTTTTCATCGGGGAACCGACGAGCAGTACTTC. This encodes CASSFHRGTDEQYF.

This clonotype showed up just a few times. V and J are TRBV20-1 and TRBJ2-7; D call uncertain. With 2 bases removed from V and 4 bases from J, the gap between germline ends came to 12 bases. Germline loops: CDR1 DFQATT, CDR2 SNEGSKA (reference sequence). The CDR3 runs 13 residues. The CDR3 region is CSARQSPSYEQYF. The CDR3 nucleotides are TGCAGTGCTAGACAGAGTCCATCTTACGAGCAGTACTTC.